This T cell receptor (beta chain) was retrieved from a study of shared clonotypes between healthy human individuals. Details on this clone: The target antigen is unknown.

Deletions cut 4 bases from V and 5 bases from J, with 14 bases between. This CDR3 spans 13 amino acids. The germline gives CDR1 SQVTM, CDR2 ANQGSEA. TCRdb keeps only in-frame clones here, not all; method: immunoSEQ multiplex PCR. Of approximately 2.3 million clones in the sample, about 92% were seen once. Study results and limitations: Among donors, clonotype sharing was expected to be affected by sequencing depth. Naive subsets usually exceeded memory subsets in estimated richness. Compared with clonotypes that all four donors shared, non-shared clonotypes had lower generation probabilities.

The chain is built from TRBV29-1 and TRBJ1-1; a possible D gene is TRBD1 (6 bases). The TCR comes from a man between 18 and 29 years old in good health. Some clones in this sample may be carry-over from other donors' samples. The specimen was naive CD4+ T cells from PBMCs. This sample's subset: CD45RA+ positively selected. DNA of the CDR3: TGCAGCGTTGCTCTAACAGGGACGACTGAAGCTTTCTTT. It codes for CSVALTGTTEAFF.